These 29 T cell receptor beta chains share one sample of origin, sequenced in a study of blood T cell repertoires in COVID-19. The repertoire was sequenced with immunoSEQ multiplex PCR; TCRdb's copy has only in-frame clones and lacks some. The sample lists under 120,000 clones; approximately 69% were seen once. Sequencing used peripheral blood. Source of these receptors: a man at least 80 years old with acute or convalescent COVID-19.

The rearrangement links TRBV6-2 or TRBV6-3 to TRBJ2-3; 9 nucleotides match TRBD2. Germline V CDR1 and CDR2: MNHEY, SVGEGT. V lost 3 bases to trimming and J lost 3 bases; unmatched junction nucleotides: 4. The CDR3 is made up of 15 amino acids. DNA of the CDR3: TGTGCCAGCAGTTATAGCGGGAGATGGACAGATACGCAGTATTTT. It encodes CASSYSGRWTDTQYF.

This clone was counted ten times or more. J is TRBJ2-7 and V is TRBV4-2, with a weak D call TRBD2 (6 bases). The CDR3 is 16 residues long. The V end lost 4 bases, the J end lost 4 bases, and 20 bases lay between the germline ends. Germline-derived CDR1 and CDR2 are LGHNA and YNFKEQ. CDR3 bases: TGTGCCAGCAGCCCGCTTAGCGGCCCAGCCTCTTACGAGCAGTACTTC. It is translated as CASSPLSGPASYEQYF.

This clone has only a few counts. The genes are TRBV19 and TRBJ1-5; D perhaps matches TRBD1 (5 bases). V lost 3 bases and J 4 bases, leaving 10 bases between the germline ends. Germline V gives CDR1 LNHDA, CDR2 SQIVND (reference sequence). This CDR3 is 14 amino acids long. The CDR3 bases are TGTGCCAGTAGTATTCGGCAGGGAAATCAGCCCCAGCATTTT. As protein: CASSIRQGNQPQHF.

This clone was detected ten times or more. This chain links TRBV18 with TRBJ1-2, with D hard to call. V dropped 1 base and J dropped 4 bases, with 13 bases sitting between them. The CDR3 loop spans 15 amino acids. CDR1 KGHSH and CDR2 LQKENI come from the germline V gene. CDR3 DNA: TGTGCCAGCTCACCACGGGAGGTTACCTCCTATGGCTACACCTTC. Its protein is CASSPREVTSYGYTF.

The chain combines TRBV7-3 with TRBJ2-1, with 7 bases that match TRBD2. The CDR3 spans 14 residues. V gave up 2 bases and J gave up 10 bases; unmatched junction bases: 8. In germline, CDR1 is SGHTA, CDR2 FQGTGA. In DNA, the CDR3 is TGTGCCAGCAGCTTAGGGAGACTAGCACACGAGCAGTTCTTC. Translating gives CASSLGRLAHEQFF.

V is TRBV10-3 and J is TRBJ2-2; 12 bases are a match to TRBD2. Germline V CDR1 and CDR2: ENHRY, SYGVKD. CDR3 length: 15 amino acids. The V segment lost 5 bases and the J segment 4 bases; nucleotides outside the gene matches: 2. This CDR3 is CAISTGLAGTGELFF. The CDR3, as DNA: TGTGCCATCAGTACGGGACTAGCGGGCACCGGGGAGCTGTTTTTT.

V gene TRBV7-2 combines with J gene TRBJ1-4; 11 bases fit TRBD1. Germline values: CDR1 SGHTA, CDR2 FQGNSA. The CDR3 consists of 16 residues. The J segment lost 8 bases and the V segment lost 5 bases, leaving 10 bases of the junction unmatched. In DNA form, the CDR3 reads TGTGCCAGCAGCACTCGGACAGGGGGCGTTGGCGAAAAACTGTTTTTT. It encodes CASSTRTGGVGEKLFF. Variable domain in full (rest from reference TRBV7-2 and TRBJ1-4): GAGVSQSPSNKVTEKGKDVELRCDPISGHTALYWYRQSLGQGLEFLIYFQGNSAPDKSGLPSDRFSAERTGGSVSTLTIQRTQQEDSAVYLCASSTRTGGVGEKLFFGSGTQLSVL.

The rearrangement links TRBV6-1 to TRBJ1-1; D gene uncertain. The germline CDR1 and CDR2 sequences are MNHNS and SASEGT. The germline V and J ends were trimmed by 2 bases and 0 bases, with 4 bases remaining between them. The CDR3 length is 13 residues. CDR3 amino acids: CASSETVNTEAFF. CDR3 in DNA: TGTGCCAGCAGTGAAACAGTGAACACTGAAGCTTTCTTT.

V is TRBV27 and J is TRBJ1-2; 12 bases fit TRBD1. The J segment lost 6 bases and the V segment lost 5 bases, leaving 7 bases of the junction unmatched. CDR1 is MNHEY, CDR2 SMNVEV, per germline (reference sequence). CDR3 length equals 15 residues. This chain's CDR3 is CASSPWDRGPDGYTF. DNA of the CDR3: TGTGCCAGCAGTCCTTGGGACAGGGGGCCTGATGGCTACACCTTC.

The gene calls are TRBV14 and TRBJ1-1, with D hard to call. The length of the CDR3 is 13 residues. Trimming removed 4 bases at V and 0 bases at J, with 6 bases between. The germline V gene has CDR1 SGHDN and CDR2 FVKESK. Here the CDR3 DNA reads TGTGCCAGCAGCCTTAGTTTGAACACTGAAGCTTTCTTT. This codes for CASSLSLNTEAFF.

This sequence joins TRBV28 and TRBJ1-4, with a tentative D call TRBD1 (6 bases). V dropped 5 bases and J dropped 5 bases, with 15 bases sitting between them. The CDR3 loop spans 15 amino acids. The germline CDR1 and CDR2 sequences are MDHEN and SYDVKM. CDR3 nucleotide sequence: TGTGCCAGCAGTCGTGGGGGGGCGCGGAATGAAAAACTGTTTTTT. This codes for CASSRGGARNEKLFF.

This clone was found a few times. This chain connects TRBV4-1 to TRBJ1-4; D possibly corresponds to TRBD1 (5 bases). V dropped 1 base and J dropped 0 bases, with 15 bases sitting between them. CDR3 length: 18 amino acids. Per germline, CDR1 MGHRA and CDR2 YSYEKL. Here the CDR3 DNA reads TGCGCCAGCAGCCAAGGAAGGGGCGGGATTGCAACTAATGAAAAACTGTTTTTT. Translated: CASSQGRGGIATNEKLFF.

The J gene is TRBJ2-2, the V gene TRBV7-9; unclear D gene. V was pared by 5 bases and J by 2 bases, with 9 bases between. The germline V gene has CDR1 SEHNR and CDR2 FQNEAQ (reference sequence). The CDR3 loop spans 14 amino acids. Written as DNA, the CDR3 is TGTGCCAGCAGCCTTCGAGTAAACACCGGGGAGCTGTTTTTT. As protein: CASSLRVNTGELFF.

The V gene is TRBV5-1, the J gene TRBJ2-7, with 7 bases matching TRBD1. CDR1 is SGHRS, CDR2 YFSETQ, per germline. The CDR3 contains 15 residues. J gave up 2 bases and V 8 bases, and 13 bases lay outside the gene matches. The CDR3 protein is CASGPRTGQTYEQYF. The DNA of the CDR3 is TGCGCCAGTGGACCCAGGACAGGTCAAACCTACGAGCAGTACTTC. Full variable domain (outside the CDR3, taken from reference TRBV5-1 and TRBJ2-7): KAGVTQTPRYLIKTRGQQVTLSCSPISGHRSVSWYQQTPGQGLQFLFEYFSETQRNKGNFPGRFSGRQFSNSRSEMNVSTLELGDSALYLCASGPRTGQTYEQYFGPGTRLTVT.

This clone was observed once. DNA for the CDR3: TGTGCCAGTAAAAGCCCGCCGGGACTAGCGGGAGAGGGTGAGCAGTTCTTC. As protein: CASKSPPGLAGEGEQFF. The V call is TRBV19, the J call TRBJ2-1, with 14 bases matching TRBD2. The germline V gene encodes CDR1 LNHDA and CDR2 SQIVND (reference sequence). J gave up 9 bases and V 7 bases, and 14 bases lay outside the gene matches. CDR3 length: 17 amino acids.

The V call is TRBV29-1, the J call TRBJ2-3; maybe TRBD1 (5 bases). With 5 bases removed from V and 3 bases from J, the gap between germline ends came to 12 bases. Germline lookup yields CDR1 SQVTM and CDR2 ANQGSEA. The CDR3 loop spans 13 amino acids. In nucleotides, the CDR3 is TGCAGCGTTACTGTGACAGCGACAGATACGCAGTATTTT. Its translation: CSVTVTATDTQYF.

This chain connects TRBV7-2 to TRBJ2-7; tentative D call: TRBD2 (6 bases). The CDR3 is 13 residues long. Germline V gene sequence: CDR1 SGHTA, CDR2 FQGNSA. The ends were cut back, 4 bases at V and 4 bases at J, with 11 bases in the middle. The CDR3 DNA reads TGTGCCAGCAGCTACTATAGCGGTTACGAGCAGTACTTC. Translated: CASSYYSGYEQYF.

The CDR3 sequence is CASSQSRQTDTQYF. As DNA, the CDR3 is TGCGCCAGCAGCCAATCCCGACAGACAGATACGCAGTATTTT. This chain joins TRBV4-3 and TRBJ2-3, with TRBD1 as a possible D gene (5 bases). The V end lost 2 bases, the J end lost 3 bases, and 9 bases lay between the germline ends. The CDR3 length is 14 residues. Germline assignment: CDR1 LGHNA and CDR2 YSLEER.

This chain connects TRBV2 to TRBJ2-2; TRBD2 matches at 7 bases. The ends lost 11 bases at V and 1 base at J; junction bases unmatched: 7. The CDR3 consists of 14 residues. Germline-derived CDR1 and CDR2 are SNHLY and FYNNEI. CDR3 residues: CAGRREGNTGELFF. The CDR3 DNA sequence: TGTGCCGGGCGGAGGGAGGGGAACACCGGGGAGCTGTTTTTT.

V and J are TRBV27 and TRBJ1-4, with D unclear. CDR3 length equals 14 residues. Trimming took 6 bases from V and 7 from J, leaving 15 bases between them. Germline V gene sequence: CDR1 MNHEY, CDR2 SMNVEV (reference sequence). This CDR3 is CASSQGIGSEKLFF. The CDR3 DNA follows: TGTGCCAGCAGCCAAGGGATAGGGAGTGAAAAACTGTTTTTT.

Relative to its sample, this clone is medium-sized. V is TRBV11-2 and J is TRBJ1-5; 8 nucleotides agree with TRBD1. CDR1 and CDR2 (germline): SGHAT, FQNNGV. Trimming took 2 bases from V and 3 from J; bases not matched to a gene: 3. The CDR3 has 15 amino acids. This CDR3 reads CASSLTGGFNQPQHF. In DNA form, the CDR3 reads TGTGCCAGCAGCTTAACAGGGGGATTCAATCAGCCCCAGCATTTT.

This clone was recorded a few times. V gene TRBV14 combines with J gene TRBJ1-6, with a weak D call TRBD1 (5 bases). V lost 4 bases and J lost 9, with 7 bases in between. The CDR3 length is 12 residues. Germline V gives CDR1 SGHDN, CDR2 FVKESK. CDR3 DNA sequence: TGTGCCAGCAGCCGGGGGGGTTCACCCCTCCACTTT. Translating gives CASSRGGSPLHF.

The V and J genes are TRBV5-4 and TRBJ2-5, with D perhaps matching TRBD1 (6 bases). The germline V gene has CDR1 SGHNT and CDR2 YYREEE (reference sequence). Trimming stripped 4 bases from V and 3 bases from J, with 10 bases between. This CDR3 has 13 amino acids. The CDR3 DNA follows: TGTGCCAGCAGCCACCGGGACAAAGAGACCCAGTACTTC. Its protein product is CASSHRDKETQYF.

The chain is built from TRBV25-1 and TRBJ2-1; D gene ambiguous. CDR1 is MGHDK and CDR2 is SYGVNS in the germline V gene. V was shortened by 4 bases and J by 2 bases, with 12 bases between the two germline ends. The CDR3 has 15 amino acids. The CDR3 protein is CASSVPTDTYNEQFF. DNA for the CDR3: TGTGCCAGCAGTGTGCCTACAGACACCTACAATGAGCAGTTCTTC.

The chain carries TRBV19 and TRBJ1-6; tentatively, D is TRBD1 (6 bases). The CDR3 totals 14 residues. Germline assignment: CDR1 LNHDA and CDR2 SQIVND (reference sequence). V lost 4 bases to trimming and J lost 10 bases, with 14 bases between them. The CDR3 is CASSNGQRRSPLHF. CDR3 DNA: TGTGCCAGTAGTAACGGACAGAGGAGATCACCCCTCCACTTT.

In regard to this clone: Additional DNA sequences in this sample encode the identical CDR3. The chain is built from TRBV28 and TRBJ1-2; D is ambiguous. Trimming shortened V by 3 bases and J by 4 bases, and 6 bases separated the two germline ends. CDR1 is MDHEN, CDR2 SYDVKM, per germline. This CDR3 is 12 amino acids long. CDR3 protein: CASSLGVYGYTF. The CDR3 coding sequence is TGTGCCAGCAGTTTGGGAGTCTATGGCTACACCTTC.

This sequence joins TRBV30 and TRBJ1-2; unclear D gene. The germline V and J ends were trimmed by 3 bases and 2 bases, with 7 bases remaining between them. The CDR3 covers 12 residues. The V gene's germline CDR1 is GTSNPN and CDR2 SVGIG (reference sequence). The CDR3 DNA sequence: TGTGCCTGGAGCACCGAGAACTATGGCTACACCTTC. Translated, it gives CAWSTENYGYTF.

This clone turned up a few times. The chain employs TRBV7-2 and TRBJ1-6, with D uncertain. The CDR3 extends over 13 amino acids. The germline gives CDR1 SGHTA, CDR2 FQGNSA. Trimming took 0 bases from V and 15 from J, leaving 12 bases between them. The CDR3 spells CASSLARARDLHF. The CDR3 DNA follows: TGTGCCAGCAGCTTAGCGCGAGCCCGGGACCTCCACTTT. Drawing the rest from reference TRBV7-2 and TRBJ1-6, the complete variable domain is GAGVSQSPSNKVTEKGKDVELRCDPISGHTALYWYRQSLGQGLEFLIYFQGNSAPDKSGLPSDRFSAERTGGSVSTLTIQRTQQEDSAVYLCASSLARARDLHFGNGTRLTVT.

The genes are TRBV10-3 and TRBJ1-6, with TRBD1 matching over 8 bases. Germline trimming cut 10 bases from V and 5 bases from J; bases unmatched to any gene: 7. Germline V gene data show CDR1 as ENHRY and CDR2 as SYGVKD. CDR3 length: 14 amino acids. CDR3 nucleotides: TGTGCCACCCAGGGGGCTGTGGATAATTCACCCCTCCACTTT. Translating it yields CATQGAVDNSPLHF.